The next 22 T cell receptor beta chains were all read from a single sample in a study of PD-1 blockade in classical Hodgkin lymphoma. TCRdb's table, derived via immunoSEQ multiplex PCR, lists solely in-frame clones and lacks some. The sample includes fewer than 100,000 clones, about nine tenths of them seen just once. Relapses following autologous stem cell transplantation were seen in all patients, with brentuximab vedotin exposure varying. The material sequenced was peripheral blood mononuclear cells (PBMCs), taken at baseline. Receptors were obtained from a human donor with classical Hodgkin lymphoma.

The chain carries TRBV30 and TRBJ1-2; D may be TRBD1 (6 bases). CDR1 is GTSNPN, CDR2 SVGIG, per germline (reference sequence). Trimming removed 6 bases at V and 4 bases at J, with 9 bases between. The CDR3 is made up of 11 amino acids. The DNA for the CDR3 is TGTGCCTGCGACAGGAGCTATGGCTACACCTTC. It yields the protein CACDRSYGYTF.

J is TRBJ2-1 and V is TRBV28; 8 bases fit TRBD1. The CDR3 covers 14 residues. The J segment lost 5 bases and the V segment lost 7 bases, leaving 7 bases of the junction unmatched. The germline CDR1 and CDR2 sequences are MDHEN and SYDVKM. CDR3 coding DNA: TGTGCCAGCACCCCAGGGGGCGCCGACAATGAGCAGTTCTTC. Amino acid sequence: CASTPGGADNEQFF.

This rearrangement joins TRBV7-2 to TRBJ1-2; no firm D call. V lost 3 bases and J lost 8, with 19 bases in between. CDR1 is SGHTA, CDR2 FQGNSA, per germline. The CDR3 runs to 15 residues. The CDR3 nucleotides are TGTGCCAGCAGCTTCAGTGGCTCGGACCTACGGGGCTACACCTTC. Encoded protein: CASSFSGSDLRGYTF.

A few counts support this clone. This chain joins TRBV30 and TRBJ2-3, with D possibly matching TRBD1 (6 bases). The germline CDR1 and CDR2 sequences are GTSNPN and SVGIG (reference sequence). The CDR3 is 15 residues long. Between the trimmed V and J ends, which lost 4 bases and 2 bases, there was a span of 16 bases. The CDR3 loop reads CAWNKRAGATDTQYF. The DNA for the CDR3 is TGTGCCTGGAACAAACGGGCAGGGGCCACAGATACGCAGTATTTT.

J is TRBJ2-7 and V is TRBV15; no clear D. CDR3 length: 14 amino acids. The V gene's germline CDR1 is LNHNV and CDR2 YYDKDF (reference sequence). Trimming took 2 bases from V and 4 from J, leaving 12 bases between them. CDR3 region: CATSRIRAPYEQYF. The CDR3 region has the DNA TGTGCCACCAGCAGAATCCGGGCACCTTACGAGCAGTACTTC. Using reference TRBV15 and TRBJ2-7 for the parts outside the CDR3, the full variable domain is DAMVIQNPRYQVTQFGKPVTLSCSQTLNHNVMYWYQQKSSQAPKLLFHYYDKDFNNEADTPDNFQSRRPNTSFCFLDIRSPGLGDTAMYLCATSRIRAPYEQYFGPGTRLTVT.

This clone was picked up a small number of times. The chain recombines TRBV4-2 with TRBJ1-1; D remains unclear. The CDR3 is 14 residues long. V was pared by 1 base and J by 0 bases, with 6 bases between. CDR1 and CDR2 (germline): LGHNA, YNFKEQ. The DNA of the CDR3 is TGTGCCAGCAGCCAAGGACCGGTGAACACTGAAGCTTTCTTT. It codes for CASSQGPVNTEAFF.

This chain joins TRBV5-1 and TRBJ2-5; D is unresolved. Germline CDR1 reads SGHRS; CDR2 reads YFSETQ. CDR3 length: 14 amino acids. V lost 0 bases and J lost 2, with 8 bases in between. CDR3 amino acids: CASSLGGKQETQYF. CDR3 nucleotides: TGCGCCAGCAGCTTGGGCGGAAAACAAGAGACCCAGTACTTC.

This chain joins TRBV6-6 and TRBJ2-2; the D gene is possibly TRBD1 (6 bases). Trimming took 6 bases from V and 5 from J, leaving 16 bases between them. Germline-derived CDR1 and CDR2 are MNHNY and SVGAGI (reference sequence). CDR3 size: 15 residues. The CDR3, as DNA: TGTGCCAGCAGCTACCATCCACAGGGTACCGGGGAGCTGTTTTTT. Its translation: CASSYHPQGTGELFF.

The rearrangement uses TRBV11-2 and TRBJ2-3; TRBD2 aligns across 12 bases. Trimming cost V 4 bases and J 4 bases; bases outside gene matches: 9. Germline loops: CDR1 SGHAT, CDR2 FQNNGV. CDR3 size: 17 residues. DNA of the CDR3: TGTGCCAGCAGCTCCCTAGCGGGAGGGCATCCAGCAGATACGCAGTATTTT. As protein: CASSSLAGGHPADTQYF.

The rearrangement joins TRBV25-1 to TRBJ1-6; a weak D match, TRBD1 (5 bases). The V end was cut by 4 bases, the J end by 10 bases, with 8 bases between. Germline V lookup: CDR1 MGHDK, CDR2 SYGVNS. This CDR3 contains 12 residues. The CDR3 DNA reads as TGTGCCAGCAGTGTAGGGGACTCACCCCTCCACTTT. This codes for CASSVGDSPLHF.

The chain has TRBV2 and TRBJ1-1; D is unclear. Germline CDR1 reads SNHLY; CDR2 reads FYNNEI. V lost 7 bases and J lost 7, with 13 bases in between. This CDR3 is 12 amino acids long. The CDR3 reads CASIQDVGEAFF. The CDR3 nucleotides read TGTGCCAGCATTCAGGATGTGGGTGAAGCTTTCTTT. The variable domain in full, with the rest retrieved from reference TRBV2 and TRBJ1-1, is EPEVTQTPSHQVTQMGQEVILRCVPISNHLYFYWYRQILGQKVEFLVSFYNNEISEKSEIFDDQFSVERPDGSNFTLKIRSTKLEDSAMYFCASIQDVGEAFFGQGTRLTVV.

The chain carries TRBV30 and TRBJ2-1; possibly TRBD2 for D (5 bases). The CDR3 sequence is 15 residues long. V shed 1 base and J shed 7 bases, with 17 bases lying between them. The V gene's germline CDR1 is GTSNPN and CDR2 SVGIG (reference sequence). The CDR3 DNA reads TGTGCCTGGAGTGACGCCCGGGGTAGCCGGAATGAGCAGTTCTTC. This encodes CAWSDARGSRNEQFF.

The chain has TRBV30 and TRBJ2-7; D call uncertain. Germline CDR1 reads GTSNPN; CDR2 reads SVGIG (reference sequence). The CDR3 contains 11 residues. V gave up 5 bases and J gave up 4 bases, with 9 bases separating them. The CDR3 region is CAWVTGYEQYF. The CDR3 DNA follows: TGTGCCTGGGTTACCGGGTACGAGCAGTACTTC.

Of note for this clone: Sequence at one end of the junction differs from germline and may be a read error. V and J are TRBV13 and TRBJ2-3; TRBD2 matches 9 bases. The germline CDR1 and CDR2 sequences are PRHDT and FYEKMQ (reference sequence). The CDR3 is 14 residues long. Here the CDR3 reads CASGLGTSPDTQYF. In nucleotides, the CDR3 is TGTGCCAGCGGCTTGGGGACTAGCCCAGATACGCAGTATTTT.

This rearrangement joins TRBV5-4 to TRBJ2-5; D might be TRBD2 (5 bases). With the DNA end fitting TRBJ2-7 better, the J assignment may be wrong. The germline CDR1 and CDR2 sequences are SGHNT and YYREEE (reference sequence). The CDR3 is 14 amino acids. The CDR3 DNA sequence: TGTGCCAGCAGCTCGGAAACTAGCTCCTACGAGCAGTACTTC. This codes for CASSSETSSYEQYF.

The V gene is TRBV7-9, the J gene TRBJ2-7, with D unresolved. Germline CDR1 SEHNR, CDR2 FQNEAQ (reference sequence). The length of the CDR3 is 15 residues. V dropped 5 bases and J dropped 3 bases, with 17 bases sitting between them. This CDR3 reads CASSLHAQPYYEQYF. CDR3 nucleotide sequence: TGTGCCAGCAGCCTCCACGCGCAGCCTTACTACGAGCAGTACTTC.

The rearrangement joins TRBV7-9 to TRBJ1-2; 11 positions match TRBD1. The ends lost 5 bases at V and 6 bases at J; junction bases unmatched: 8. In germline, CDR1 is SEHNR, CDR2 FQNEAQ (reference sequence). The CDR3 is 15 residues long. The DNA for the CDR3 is TGTGCCAGCAGCAAAGGACAGGGGGCCGGTCATGGCTACACCTTC. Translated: CASSKGQGAGHGYTF.

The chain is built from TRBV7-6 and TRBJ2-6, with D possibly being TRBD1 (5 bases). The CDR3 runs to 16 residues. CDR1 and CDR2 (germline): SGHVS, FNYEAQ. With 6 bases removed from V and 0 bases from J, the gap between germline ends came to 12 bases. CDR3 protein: CASSSGYDSGANVLTF. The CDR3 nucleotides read TGTGCCAGCAGTTCAGGGTATGACTCTGGGGCCAACGTCCTGACTTTC.

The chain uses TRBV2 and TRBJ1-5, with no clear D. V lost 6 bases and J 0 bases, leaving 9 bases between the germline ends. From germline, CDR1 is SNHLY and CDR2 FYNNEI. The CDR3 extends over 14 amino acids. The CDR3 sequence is CASRPGVSNQPQHF. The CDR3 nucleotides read TGTGCCAGCAGGCCTGGGGTTAGCAATCAGCCCCAGCATTTT.

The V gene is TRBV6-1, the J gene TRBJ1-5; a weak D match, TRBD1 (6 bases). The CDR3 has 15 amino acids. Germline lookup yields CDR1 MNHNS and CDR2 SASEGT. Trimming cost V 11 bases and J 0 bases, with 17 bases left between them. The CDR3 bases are TGTGCCGGACGAATTCGGGACAATAGCAATCAGCCCCAGCATTTT. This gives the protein CAGRIRDNSNQPQHF.

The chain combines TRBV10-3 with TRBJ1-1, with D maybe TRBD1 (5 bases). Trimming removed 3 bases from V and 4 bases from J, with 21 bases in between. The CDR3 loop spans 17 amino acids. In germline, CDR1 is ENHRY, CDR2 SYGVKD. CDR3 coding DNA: TGTGCCATCAGTGAATGGGGGTGGAACGTTGGGTCCACTGAAGCTTTCTTT. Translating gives CAISEWGWNVGSTEAFF.

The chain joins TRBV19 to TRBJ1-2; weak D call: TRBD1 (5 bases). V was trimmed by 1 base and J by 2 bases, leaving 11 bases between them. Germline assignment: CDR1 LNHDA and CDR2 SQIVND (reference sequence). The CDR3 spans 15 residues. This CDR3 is CASSIAYEGNYGYTF. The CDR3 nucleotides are TGTGCCAGTAGTATAGCTTACGAGGGGAACTATGGCTACACCTTC.